The subject of this entry is one T cell receptor (beta chain). This clonotype was observed many times. Its antigen is currently not known. Per-base qualities were not stored, and no clone one base away is much larger. This sample stems from a study of early T cells in non-severe SARS-CoV-2 infection (TCRdb year 2021). As for the study more broadly: TCR sequencing used bulk RNA from unsorted whole blood, so alpha and beta chains could not be paired. Results and caveats for the whole study, not just this receptor: Matching against VDJdb was skewed toward anti-spike CD8 responses, likely underestimated virus-specific expansions, and missed private and CD4 specificities.

The library was built by means of 5' RACE. Sequencing relied on a NextSeq 500. To correct for sequencing error and PCR bias, the TCR library protocol tagged individual cDNA molecules with unique molecular identifiers. Both TCR alpha and beta chains were sequenced, and tight co-correlation was observed between alpha and beta sequence abundances in each sample. Processing in the source paper ran as follows. Decombinator V4 was used to perform V gene, J gene and CDR3 annotation of TCR sequences. TCRs were defined as expanded if a significant change between any two time points was detected under a Poisson model with p below 0.0001. Abundances of TCRs were expressed as counts per million after normalisation to the total number of TCRs sequenced in each sample. MAIT TCRs were defined by TRAV1-2 paired with TRAJ12, TRAJ20 or TRAJ33, and iNKT TCRs by TRAV10 paired with TRAJ18. VDJdb, accessed on 1 November 2021, was searched for TCRs annotated for CMV, EBV and SARS-CoV-2, and TCRs annotated for more than one antigen were excluded. The public sequencing data were trimmed at Q25 with fastp and processed into clonotypes with MiXCR by TCRdb, which kept only in-frame beta chains. Each CDR3 protein gets just one entry, which takes the most common genes and DNA from the rows behind it. The V and J calls were not made by the authors but by TCRdb's processing. In all, the sample holds around 26,000 distinct CDR3 sequences, and 4% to 5% of those were seen once. The top ten clones comprise about 4% of the sample.

A case-control design nested within a healthcare worker cohort in London, UK, was used, with weekly nasopharyngeal swab PCR tests and blood sampling performed. Healthcare workers were recruited during the week of the UK lockdown, between 23 and 31 March 2020, and followed weekly for up to 16 weeks. Taken from cysteine to phenylalanine, the CDR3 has 14 residues. Left in the record is the CDR3 DNA by itself, 42 bases read in frame from the first base. The V end gives up 3 bases and the J end 5 bases, leaving 2 bases in the junction not matched to a gene. As encoded in the germline V gene, CDR1 is LGHNA while CDR2 is YNFKEQ.

What was sequenced was whole blood. The V and J segments used are TRBV4-2 and TRBJ2-2; a stretch of 8 junction bases matches TRBD1. The sequence was collected from an adult who was a healthcare worker with PCR-confirmed SARS-CoV-2 infection or an uninfected control (not recorded which). The CDR3 protein: CASSQDRATGELFF. The DNA sequence follows: TGTGCCAGCAGCCAGGACAGGGCGACCGGGGAGCTGTTTTTT.